The source of this T cell receptor beta chain is a study of blood T cell repertoires in COVID-19. Study information: Samples of COVID-19 (acute and convalescent) were obtained from the United States, Italy and Spain.

Germline CDR1 is SGHAT and CDR2 is FQNNGV. The CDR3 is 15 residues long. V lost 5 bases to trimming and J lost 4 bases; unmatched junction nucleotides: 5. Measured with immunoSEQ multiplex PCR; TCRdb has only the in-frame clones, and not every one. The table lists some 330,000 clones, roughly 90% of them singletons. Sequenced input: peripheral blood. The receptor's source is a woman between 50 and 59 years old with active or convalescent COVID-19. The chain joins TRBV11-2 to TRBJ2-5; 12 positions match TRBD2. The CDR3: CASSQSTSGGETQYF. CDR3 nucleotide sequence: TGTGCCAGCAGCCAGTCGACTAGCGGGGGAGAGACCCAGTACTTC.